Detailed here is one T cell receptor (beta chain). The antigen is undetermined. This sample was taken from a study of lymphopenia after photon versus proton radiotherapy. Study results and limitations: Post-nadir diversity loss with photons came from oligoclonal expansion, particularly CD8+ Temra cells. In patients who died, overall survival fell as post-nadir TCR diversity dropped more. Proton therapy kept repertoires fairly stable, unlike photons, which gained effector/memory cells. Better survival with proton therapy was suggested as possible, not demonstrated.

Profiled with immunoSEQ multiplex PCR; TCRdb holds only in-frame clones, not every one. The sample yields tens of thousands of clones, 80% to 95% seen once. The TCR was taken from a man in his sixties with cholangiocarcinoma. The sample was peripheral blood, taken from a patient treated with photon-based radiotherapy.

CDR3 region: CASSYARDEQFF. In DNA form, the CDR3 reads TGTGCCAGCAGTTACGCCAGGGATGAGCAGTTCTTC. V gene TRBV6-5 combines with J gene TRBJ2-1; D perhaps matches TRBD1 (5 bases). V lost 2 bases, J lost 8 bases, and 7 bases lay in between. The CDR3 has 12 residues. The germline V gene has CDR1 MNHEY and CDR2 SVGAGI.